This T cell receptor beta chain was sequenced for a study of T cells in localized non-small cell lung cancer. In germline, CDR1 is MNHEY, CDR2 SMNVEV (reference sequence). This CDR3 comprises 13 residues. Between the trimmed V and J ends, which lost 0 bases and 4 bases, there was a span of 6 bases. Note on this clone: Its cognate antigen is unknown.

Clones were sequenced by immunoSEQ multiplex PCR, and TCRdb holds only the in-frame ones, with some missing. Of fewer than 25,000 clones in the sample, under 95% were seen once. Study-wide results and limits: Adjacent uninvolved lung tissue had the highest T cell clonality, exceeding tumor.

The chain employs TRBV27 and TRBJ1-2; D gene ambiguous. Sequencing used peripheral blood, obtained before any cancer treatment. This TCR came from a man aged 40 to 70 with stage III squamous cell lung carcinoma. CDR3 in amino acids: CASSLSGPYGYTF. The CDR3 DNA reads as TGTGCCAGCAGTTTATCAGGGCCCTATGGCTACACCTTC.